The TCR beta chain described here comes from a study of CD8 T cells in ankylosing spondylitis. This clonotype was picked up a small number of times. Each CDR3 protein is one row after TCRdb ran MiXCR on the 5' RACE reads. The table lists fewer than 200,000 distinct CDR3 sequences, around 20% of them singletons. Sequencing input: blood, either unsorted or a sorted T cell fraction (not recorded which). This receptor was taken from a male donor with ankylosing spondylitis or in good health (not recorded which).

Here the CDR3 reads CASSLAIIGQLNQPQHF. CDR3 sequence (DNA): TGTGCCAGCAGCTTAGCCATTATCGGACAGTTAAATCAGCCCCAGCATTTT. V is TRBV7-2 and J is TRBJ1-5, with D possibly being TRBD1 (6 bases). The V gene's germline CDR1 is SGHTA and CDR2 FQGNSA. V dropped 0 bases and J dropped 4 bases, with 16 bases sitting between them. The CDR3 runs to 17 residues. The whole variable domain, remainder taken from reference TRBV7-2 and TRBJ1-5, is GAGVSQSPSNKVTEKGKDVELRCDPISGHTALYWYRQSLGQGLEFLIYFQGNSAPDKSGLPSDRFSAERTGGSVSTLTIQRTQQEDSAVYLCASSLAIIGQLNQPQHFGDGTRLSIL.